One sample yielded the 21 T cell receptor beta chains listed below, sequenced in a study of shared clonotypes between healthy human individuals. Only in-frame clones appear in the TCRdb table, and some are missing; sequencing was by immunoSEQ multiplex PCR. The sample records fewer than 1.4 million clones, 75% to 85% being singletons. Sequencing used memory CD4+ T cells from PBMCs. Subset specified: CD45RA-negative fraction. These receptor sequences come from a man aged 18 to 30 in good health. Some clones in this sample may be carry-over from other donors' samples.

The CDR3 coding sequence is TGCAGCGTTGTTTGGGGGGACAGGGGGCGAACAGATACGCAGTATTTT. Residues: CSVVWGDRGRTDTQYF. V and J are TRBV29-1 and TRBJ2-3; 12 bases align to TRBD1. This CDR3 has 16 amino acids. Germline V gene sequence: CDR1 SQVTM, CDR2 ANQGSEA. V shed 4 bases, J shed 3 bases, and the junction held 8 bases outside the gene matches.

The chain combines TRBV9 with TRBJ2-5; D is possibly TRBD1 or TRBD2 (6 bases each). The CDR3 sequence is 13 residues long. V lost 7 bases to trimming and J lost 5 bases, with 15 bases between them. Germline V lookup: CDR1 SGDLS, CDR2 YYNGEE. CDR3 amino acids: CASSRPGAETQYF. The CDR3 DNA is TGTGCCAGCTCCCGCCCGGGGGCCGAGACCCAGTACTTC.

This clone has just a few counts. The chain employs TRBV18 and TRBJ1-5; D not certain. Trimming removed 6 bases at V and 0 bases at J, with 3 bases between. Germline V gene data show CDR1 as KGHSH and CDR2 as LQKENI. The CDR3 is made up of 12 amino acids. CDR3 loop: CASSHSNQPQHF. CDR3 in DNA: TGTGCCAGCTCCCATAGCAATCAGCCCCAGCATTTT.

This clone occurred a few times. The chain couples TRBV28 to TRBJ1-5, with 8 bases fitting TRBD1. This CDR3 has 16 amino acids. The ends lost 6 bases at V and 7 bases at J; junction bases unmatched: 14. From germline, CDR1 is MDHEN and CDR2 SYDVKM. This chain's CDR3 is CASRLQGARDGQPQHF. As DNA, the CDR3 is TGTGCCAGCAGGCTTCAGGGGGCGCGGGACGGACAGCCCCAGCATTTT. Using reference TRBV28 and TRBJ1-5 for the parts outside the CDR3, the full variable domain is DVKVTQSSRYLVKRTGEKVFLECVQDMDHENMFWYRQDPGLGLRLIYFSYDVKMKEKGDIPEGYSVSREKKERFSLILESASTNQTSMYLCASRLQGARDGQPQHFGDGTRLSIL.

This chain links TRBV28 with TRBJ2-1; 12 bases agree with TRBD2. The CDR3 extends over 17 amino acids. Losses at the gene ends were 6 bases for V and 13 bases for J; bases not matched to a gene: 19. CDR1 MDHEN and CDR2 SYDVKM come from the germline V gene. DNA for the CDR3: TGTGCCAGCAGCCTTACCCACCTCACTAGCGGGAGGAACTCACAGTTCTTC. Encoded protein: CASSLTHLTSGRNSQFF.

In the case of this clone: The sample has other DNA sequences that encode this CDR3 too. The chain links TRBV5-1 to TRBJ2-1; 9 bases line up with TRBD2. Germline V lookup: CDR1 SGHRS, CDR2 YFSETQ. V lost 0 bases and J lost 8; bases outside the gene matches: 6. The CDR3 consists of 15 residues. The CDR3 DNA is TGCGCCAGCAGCTTGGCTGGGCGGGAGGGCTATGAGCAGTTCTTC. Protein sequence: CASSLAGREGYEQFF. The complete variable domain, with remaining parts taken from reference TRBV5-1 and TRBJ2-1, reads KAGVTQTPRYLIKTRGQQVTLSCSPISGHRSVSWYQQTPGQGLQFLFEYFSETQRNKGNFPGRFSGRQFSNSRSEMNVSTLELGDSALYLCASSLAGREGYEQFFGPGTRLTVL.

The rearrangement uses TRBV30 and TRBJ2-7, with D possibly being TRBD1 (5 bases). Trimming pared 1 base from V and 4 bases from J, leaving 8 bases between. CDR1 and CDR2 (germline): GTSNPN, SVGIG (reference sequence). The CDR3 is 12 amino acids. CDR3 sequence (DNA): TGTGCCTGGAGTGAGGGGTTTTACGAGCAGTACTTC. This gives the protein CAWSEGFYEQYF.

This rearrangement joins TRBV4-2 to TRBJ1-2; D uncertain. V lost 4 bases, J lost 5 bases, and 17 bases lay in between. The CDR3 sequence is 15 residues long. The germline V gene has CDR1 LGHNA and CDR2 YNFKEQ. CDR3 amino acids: CASSPDPEVRYGYTF. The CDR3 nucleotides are TGTGCCAGCAGCCCTGACCCGGAGGTACGGTATGGCTACACCTTC.

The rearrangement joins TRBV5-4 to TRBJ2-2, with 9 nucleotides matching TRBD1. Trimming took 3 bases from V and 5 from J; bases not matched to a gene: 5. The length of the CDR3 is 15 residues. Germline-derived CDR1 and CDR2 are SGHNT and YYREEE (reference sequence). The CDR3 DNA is TGTGCCAGCAGCTCGCCGACAGGGGGGACCGGGGAGCTGTTTTTT. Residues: CASSSPTGGTGELFF.

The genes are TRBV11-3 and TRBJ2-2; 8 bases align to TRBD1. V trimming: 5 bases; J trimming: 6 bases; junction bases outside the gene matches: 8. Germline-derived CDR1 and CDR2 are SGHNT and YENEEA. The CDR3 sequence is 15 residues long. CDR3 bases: TGTGCCAGCAGCCCAGGACAGGGTAGTTCCGGGGAGCTGTTTTTT. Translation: CASSPGQGSSGELFF.

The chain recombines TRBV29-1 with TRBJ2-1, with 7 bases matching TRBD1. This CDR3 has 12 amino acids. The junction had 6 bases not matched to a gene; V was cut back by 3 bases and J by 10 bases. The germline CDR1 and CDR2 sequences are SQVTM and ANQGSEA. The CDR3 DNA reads TGCAGCGTTGATAGGGACAGAGGGGAGCAGTTCTTC. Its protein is CSVDRDRGEQFF.

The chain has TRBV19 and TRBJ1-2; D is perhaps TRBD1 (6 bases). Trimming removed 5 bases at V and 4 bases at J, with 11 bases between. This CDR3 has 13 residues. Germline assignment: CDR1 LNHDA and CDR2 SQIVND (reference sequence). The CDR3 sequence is CASSWTAAYGYTF. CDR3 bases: TGTGCCAGTAGTTGGACAGCTGCCTATGGCTACACCTTC.

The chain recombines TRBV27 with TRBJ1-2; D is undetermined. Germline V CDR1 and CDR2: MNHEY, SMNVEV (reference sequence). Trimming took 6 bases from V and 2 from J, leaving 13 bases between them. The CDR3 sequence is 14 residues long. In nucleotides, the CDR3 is TGTGCCAGCAGGAGAGGGTGGGAGAACTATGGCTACACCTTC. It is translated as CASRRGWENYGYTF.

The CDR3 bases are TGCGCCAGCAGCTTTGAAGGAGCGGGAGGGTGGGAGACCCAGTACTTC. This translates into CASSFEGAGGWETQYF. The rearrangement joins TRBV5-1 to TRBJ2-5, with 10 bases lining up with TRBD2. This CDR3 is built from 16 residues. The V and J ends lost 2 bases and 5 bases, in that order; junction bases with no gene match: 9. The germline CDR1 and CDR2 sequences are SGHRS and YFSETQ.

Here the CDR3 DNA reads TGCGCCAGCAGGCGTGTGAGAGGTTACAATGAGCAGTTCTTC. This translates into CASRRVRGYNEQFF. The chain is built from TRBV5-1 and TRBJ2-1; D call uncertain. Germline CDR1 reads SGHRS; CDR2 reads YFSETQ. The CDR3 loop spans 14 amino acids. Trimming took 5 bases from V and 4 from J, leaving 13 bases between them.

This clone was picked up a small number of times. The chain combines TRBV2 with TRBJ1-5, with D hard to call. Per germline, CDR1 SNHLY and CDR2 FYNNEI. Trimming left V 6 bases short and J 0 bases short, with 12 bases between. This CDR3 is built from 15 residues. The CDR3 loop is CASSGPPNSNQPQHF. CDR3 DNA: TGTGCCAGCAGCGGCCCCCCCAATAGCAATCAGCCCCAGCATTTT.

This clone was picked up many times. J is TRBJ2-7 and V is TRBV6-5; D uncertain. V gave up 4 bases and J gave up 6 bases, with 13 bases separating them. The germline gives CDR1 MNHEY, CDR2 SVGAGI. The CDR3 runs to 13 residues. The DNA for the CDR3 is TGTGCCAGCAGTTCCGACCCCGCAGTCGAGCAGTACTTC. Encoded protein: CASSSDPAVEQYF.

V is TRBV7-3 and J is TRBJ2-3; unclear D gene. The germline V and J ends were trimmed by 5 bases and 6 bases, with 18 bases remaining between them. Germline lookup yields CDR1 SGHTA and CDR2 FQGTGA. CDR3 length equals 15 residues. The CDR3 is CASSLKVSVYDTQYF. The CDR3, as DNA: TGTGCCAGCAGCCTAAAGGTTTCCGTTTACGATACGCAGTATTTT. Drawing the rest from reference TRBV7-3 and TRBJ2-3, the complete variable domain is GAGVSQTPSNKVTEKGKYVELRCDPISGHTALYWYRQSLGQGPEFLIYFQGTGAADDSGLPNDRFFAVRPEGSVSTLKIQRTERGDSAVYLCASSLKVSVYDTQYFGPGTRLTVL.

The CDR3 nucleotides read TGTGCCAGCAGCTTAGACTGGGGGGGATATCAGCCCCAGCATTTT. It specifies CASSLDWGGYQPQHF. V usage is TRBV7-2 and J usage is TRBJ1-5; D might be TRBD1 (5 bases). Deletions cut 1 base from V and 5 bases from J, with 12 bases between. The V gene's germline CDR1 is SGHTA and CDR2 FQGNSA. The CDR3 has 15 amino acids. The entire variable domain, with the rest obtained from reference TRBV7-2 and TRBJ1-5, is as follows: GAGVSQSPSNKVTEKGKDVELRCDPISGHTALYWYRQSLGQGLEFLIYFQGNSAPDKSGLPSDRFSAERTGGSVSTLTIQRTQQEDSAVYLCASSLDWGGYQPQHFGDGTRLSIL.

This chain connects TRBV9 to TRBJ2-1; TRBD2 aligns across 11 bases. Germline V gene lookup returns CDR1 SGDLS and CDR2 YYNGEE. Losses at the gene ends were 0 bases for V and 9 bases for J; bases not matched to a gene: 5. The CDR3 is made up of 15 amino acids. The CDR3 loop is CASSVVAGGPGEQFF. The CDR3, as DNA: TGTGCCAGCAGCGTAGTAGCGGGAGGGCCAGGTGAGCAGTTCTTC.

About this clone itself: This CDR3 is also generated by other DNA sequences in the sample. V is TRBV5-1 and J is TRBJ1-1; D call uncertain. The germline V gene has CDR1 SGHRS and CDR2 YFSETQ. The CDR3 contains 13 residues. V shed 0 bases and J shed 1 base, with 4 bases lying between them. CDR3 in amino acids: CASSLGANTEAFF. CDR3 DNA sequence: TGCGCCAGCAGCTTGGGGGCGAACACTGAAGCTTTCTTT.